Listed below are T cell receptor beta chains from one sample, sequenced in a study of Ad26.COV2.S vaccination and SARS-CoV-2 variants. Libraries were prepared by immunoSEQ multiplex PCR; TCRdb keeps only in-frame clonotypes and omits some of them. The data hold around 370,000 clones, with around 84% observed a single time. Material: peripheral blood, obtained in a trial of Ad26.COV2.S vaccine versus placebo. These receptor sequences come from a person between 18 and 65 years old who received the Ad26.COV2.S COVID-19 vaccine or a placebo. Both conserved end residues are part of each CDR3. D genes are given only for firm matches. Clone size is not always given. Where it is, it says once, few, many or a class for expanded clones.

-	TRBV2	TRBJ2-7	-	TGTGCCAGCCCCGAGTCGTACGAGCAGTACTTC	CASPESYEQYF
once	TRBV19	TRBJ1-1	TRBD1	TGTGCCAGTAGTATAGATACCTCCGGGACAGCTAACACTGAAGCTTTCTTT	CASSIDTSGTANTEAFF
-	TRBV18	TRBJ2-3	-	TGTGCCAGCTCACCCCAGGACGCCTGGCCTTTAAAGGATACGCAGTATTTT	CASSPQDAWPLKDTQYF
-	TRBV28	TRBJ2-7	TRBD2	TGTGCCAGCAGTTTATGGGGGACTAGCGGGAGCTTAGCCTACGAGCAGTACTTC	CASSLWGTSGSLAYEQYF
-	TRBV18	TRBJ1-1	-	TGTGCCAGCTCACCCCCTGGTTCTGGGGGAAGGGACACTGAAGCTTTCTTT	CASSPPGSGGRDTEAFF
-	TRBV5-5	TRBJ1-3	-	TGTGCCAGCAGCTTGCAAGCAAGCTCTGGAAACACCATATATTTT	CASSLQASSGNTIYF
-	TRBV27	TRBJ2-3	-	TGTGCCAGCAGTTTTCGCGGGGGCGGGGGCACAGATACGCAGTATTTT	CASSFRGGGGTDTQYF
few	TRBV27	TRBJ2-7	-	TGTGCCAGCAGTTTTGAGGTAGGGTGGGGCGAGCAGTACTTC	CASSFEVGWGEQYF
-	TRBV2	TRBJ2-1	TRBD1	TGTGCCAGCAGTCCCGGGACAGGGGTCAATGAGCAGTTCTTC	CASSPGTGVNEQFF
-	TRBV5-1	TRBJ1-1	-	TGCGCCAGCAGCTTGGGCAGGATTCCGAACACTGAAGCTTTCTTT	CASSLGRIPNTEAFF
-	TRBV19	TRBJ2-6	-	TGTGGGTGTGGGCCTGGGGCCAACGTCCTGACTTTC	CGCGPGANVLTF
-	TRBV18	TRBJ1-2	TRBD1	TGTGCCAGCTCACCTTCAGGGGGCGCGACCTATGGCTACACCTTC	CASSPSGGATYGYTF
-	TRBV24-1	TRBJ2-1	TRBD1	TGTGCCACCAGTGATTCCCATATGGGACAGGGTTCCTACAATGAGCAGTTCTTC	CATSDSHMGQGSYNEQFF
-	TRBV6-5	TRBJ1-2	TRBD1	TGTGCCAGCAGATTGGGACAGACAAGCTATGGCTACACCTTC	CASRLGQTSYGYTF
-	TRBV24-1	TRBJ2-3	TRBD2	TGTGCCACCAGTGACCGAGGGACTAGCGGAAGCACAGATACGCAGTATTTT	CATSDRGTSGSTDTQYF
-	TRBV6-1	TRBJ2-5	-	TGTGCCAGCAGTGACGGACACCAAGAGACCCAGTACTTC	CASSDGHQETQYF
-	TRBV23-1	TRBJ2-1	TRBD2	TGCGCCAGCAGTCAACCTATTCGACTAGCGGGAGATGTTAATGAGCAGTTCTTC	CASSQPIRLAGDVNEQFF
-	TRBV7-9	TRBJ1-5	-	TGTGCCAGCAGCCCCGCAGAGAGCGCCAATCAGCCCCAGCATTTT	CASSPAESANQPQHF
-	TRBV4-1	TRBJ1-5	-	TGCGCCAGCAGCCGCGGCCCCCGGGGGCCTAGCAATCAGCCCCAGCATTTT	CASSRGPRGPSNQPQHF
-	TRBV24-1	TRBJ2-5	TRBD1	TGTGCCACCAGTGATTGGTGGGACAGGGGACAAGAGACCCAGTACTTC	CATSDWWDRGQETQYF
few	TRBV5-1	TRBJ2-2	-	TGCGCCAGCAGCTCTGGGCAGAGGGCCACCGGGGAGCTGTTTTTT	CASSSGQRATGELFF
-	TRBV9	TRBJ1-2	TRBD1	TGTGCCAGCAGCGAAACAGGGGACTATGGCTACACCTTC	CASSETGDYGYTF
-	TRBV5-1	TRBJ1-2	-	TGCGCCAGCAGCCCCGACCGTTCTGGCTACACCTTC	CASSPDRSGYTF
-	TRBV11-2	TRBJ2-5	TRBD2	TGTGCCAGCAGCTTTTCCGTGACTAGCGGGAGAGAGACCCAGTACTTC	CASSFSVTSGRETQYF
once	TRBV9	TRBJ1-6	-	TGTGCCAGCAGCGTAGGAGCGAGCTCCTATAATTCACCCCTCCACTTT	CASSVGASSYNSPLHF
-	TRBV7-8	TRBJ2-1	-	TGTGCCAGCAGCTTAGGCCCTTACAATGAGCAGTTCTTC	CASSLGPYNEQFF
-	TRBV19	TRBJ2-1	-	TGTGCCAGTAGTATTGTAAGTTTCGGCAATGAGCAGTTCTTC	CASSIVSFGNEQFF
few	TRBV29-1	TRBJ2-3	TRBD2	TGCAGCGTTGAGGACTTTGCGGGAGGGCCGGATACGCAGTATTTT	CSVEDFAGGPDTQYF
many	TRBV5-4	TRBJ1-1	-	TGTGCCAGCAGCTTGCGGGAGAACACTGAAGCTTTCTTT	CASSLRENTEAFF
few	TRBV6-5	TRBJ1-2	-	TGTGCCAGCAGCCAAGGGCGCAGAGAGTACTATGGCTACACCTTC	CASSQGRREYYGYTF
-	TRBV11-2	TRBJ2-1	TRBD2	TGTGCCAGCAGCTTATTAACGAGTGGACTAGCGGGCCTAACGGGGGAGCAGTTCTTC	CASSLLTSGLAGLTGEQFF
-	TRBV7-8	TRBJ2-7	-	TGTGCCAGCGGAACCTACGAGCAGTACTTC	CASGTYEQYF
-	TRBV9	TRBJ2-5	-	TGTGCCAGCAGCGTAGGCGGCGGGGACCTACAAGAGACCCAGTACTTC	CASSVGGGDLQETQYF
-	TRBV7-2	TRBJ2-2	-	TGTGCCAGCAGTCCGACCGGGGCGAACACCGGGGAGCTGTTTTTT	CASSPTGANTGELFF
-	TRBV18	TRBJ2-7	TRBD2	TGTGCCAGCTCACCGGGACTAGCATACGAGCAGTACTTC	CASSPGLAYEQYF
few	TRBV29-1	TRBJ2-7	TRBD1	TGCAGCGTTGAAGCCTGGGACAGGCTTACTTACGAGCAGTACTTC	CSVEAWDRLTYEQYF
-	TRBV12-5	TRBJ2-7	-	TGTGCTAGTGGTTTGAACACCGACTACGAGCAGTACTTC	CASGLNTDYEQYF
-	TRBV7-2	TRBJ2-7	TRBD1	TGTGCCAGCAGCTTCAGGGACAGTGTCTCCTACGAGCAGTACTTC	CASSFRDSVSYEQYF
once	TRBV5-6	TRBJ2-3	TRBD2	TGTGCCAGCAGCTTAATAGCGGGGGGAGGTTCAGATACGCAGTATTTT	CASSLIAGGGSDTQYF
once	TRBV29-1	TRBJ2-2	TRBD1	TGCAGCGTCCCTTTATGGGGGACAGGTCGCACCGGGGAGCTGTTTTTT	CSVPLWGTGRTGELFF